These T cell receptor beta chains were read from a single sample in a study of blood T cells in healthy people across ages. Using its own MiXCR run on the 5' RACE reads, TCRdb lists one record per CDR3 protein. Seen here are about 1.4 million distinct CDR3 sequences, approximately 59% observed once, and the top ten hold over 5%. The sequenced sample consisted of blood. The receptors shown here come from a man younger than 30 in good health. The CDR3 runs from the conserved cysteine through the conserved F or W. A D gene is named only where the DNA matches it firmly. Clone size is stated in some rows and not others, as once, few, many or a class when expanded.

v_call: TRBV11-2; j_call: TRBJ2-3; clone_size: -; d_call: -; cdr3_nt: TGTGCCAGCAGCTCCCCGGTAGATACGCAGTATTTT; cdr3_aa: CASSSPVDTQYF
v_call: TRBV27; j_call: TRBJ2-2; clone_size: few; d_call: -; cdr3_nt: TGTGCCAGTGCGAACACCGGGGAGCTGTTTTTT; cdr3_aa: CASANTGELFF
v_call: TRBV29-1; j_call: TRBJ2-1; clone_size: -; d_call: -; cdr3_nt: TGCAGCGCCCCCAGGGGTTCCTACAATGAGCAGTTCTTC; cdr3_aa: CSAPRGSYNEQFF
v_call: TRBV7-2; j_call: TRBJ2-7; clone_size: -; d_call: TRBD2; cdr3_nt: TGTGCCAGCAGCCTTCCGACTAGCGGGGGCACCTACGAGCAGTACTTC; cdr3_aa: CASSLPTSGGTYEQYF
v_call: TRBV7-8; j_call: TRBJ1-4; clone_size: -; d_call: -; cdr3_nt: TGTGCCAGCAGCTTAGCGGGGATTAATGAAAAACTGTTTTTT; cdr3_aa: CASSLAGINEKLFF
v_call: TRBV28; j_call: TRBJ2-5; clone_size: -; d_call: -; cdr3_nt: TGTGCCAGCACCGGCAGAGAGACCCAGTACTTC; cdr3_aa: CASTGRETQYF
v_call: TRBV7-6; j_call: TRBJ2-7; clone_size: many; d_call: -; cdr3_nt: TGCGCCAGCAGCCTCAGGACAGACTCCTACGAGCAGTACTTC; cdr3_aa: CASSLRTDSYEQYF
v_call: TRBV20-1; j_call: TRBJ1-1; clone_size: -; d_call: -; cdr3_nt: TGCAGTGCTAGGCCCCGGGTAAGGGGAGGAGGCACTGAAGCTTTCTTT; cdr3_aa: CSARPRVRGGGTEAFF
v_call: TRBV18; j_call: TRBJ2-7; clone_size: once; d_call: -; cdr3_nt: TGTGCCAGCTCACCAGACATCTCCAGCTCCTACGAGCAGTACTTC; cdr3_aa: CASSPDISSSYEQYF
v_call: TRBV6-2/TRBV6-3; j_call: TRBJ2-6; clone_size: -; d_call: -; cdr3_nt: TGTGCCAGCAGTTACTTGGGTCTTGGGACGGGTAGCTCTGGGGCCAACGTCCTGACTTTC; cdr3_aa: CASSYLGLGTGSSGANVLTF
v_call: TRBV5-1; j_call: TRBJ2-1; clone_size: few; d_call: -; cdr3_nt: TGCGCCCCTGGGAAATGGGACAATGAGCAGTTCTTC; cdr3_aa: CAPGKWDNEQFF
v_call: TRBV7-2; j_call: TRBJ1-5; clone_size: -; d_call: -; cdr3_nt: TGTGCCAGCAGTCCTACCGGGGGGTATCAGCCCCAGCATTTT; cdr3_aa: CASSPTGGYQPQHF
v_call: TRBV6-5; j_call: TRBJ2-5; clone_size: -; d_call: -; cdr3_nt: TGTGCCAGCAGCCGCATGGCCCGGGGCCAAGAGACCCAGTACTTC; cdr3_aa: CASSRMARGQETQYF
v_call: TRBV7-9; j_call: TRBJ2-1; clone_size: few; d_call: -; cdr3_nt: TGTGCCAGCAGCCTAGTGCAGTTTTCGGGTGAGCAGTTCTTC; cdr3_aa: CASSLVQFSGEQFF
v_call: TRBV7-9; j_call: TRBJ2-5; clone_size: -; d_call: TRBD1; cdr3_nt: TGTGCCAGCAGCCGCGACAGGGGCGAAGAGACCCAGTACTTC; cdr3_aa: CASSRDRGEETQYF
v_call: TRBV4-1; j_call: TRBJ2-7; clone_size: -; d_call: TRBD2; cdr3_nt: TGCGCCAGCAGCCAAGTAGCGGGAGAGGAACACGAGCAGTACTTC; cdr3_aa: CASSQVAGEEHEQYF
v_call: TRBV6-5; j_call: TRBJ2-5; clone_size: once; d_call: -; cdr3_nt: TGTGCCAGCAGTTCAAGACAGAGACAGTACCAAGAGACCCAGTACTTC; cdr3_aa: CASSSRQRQYQETQYF
v_call: TRBV12-3/TRBV12-4; j_call: TRBJ2-3; clone_size: -; d_call: TRBD2; cdr3_nt: TGTGCCAGCAGTATAGCGGGAGGATTAAACACAGATACGCAGTATTTT; cdr3_aa: CASSIAGGLNTDTQYF
v_call: TRBV6-2/TRBV6-3; j_call: TRBJ2-5; clone_size: -; d_call: -; cdr3_nt: TGTGCCAGCGGTATCGAAAAGCAGTACTTC; cdr3_aa: CASGIEKQYF
v_call: TRBV6-2/TRBV6-3; j_call: TRBJ2-7; clone_size: -; d_call: -; cdr3_nt: TGTGCCGGCACCGGTGGGGGGAAAGTCTACGAGCAGTACTTC; cdr3_aa: CAGTGGGKVYEQYF
v_call: TRBV29-1; j_call: TRBJ2-7; clone_size: -; d_call: TRBD2; cdr3_nt: TGCAGCGTTCCGGGACTACTCAACTACGAGCAGTACTTC; cdr3_aa: CSVPGLLNYEQYF
v_call: TRBV5-1; j_call: TRBJ2-1; clone_size: once; d_call: -; cdr3_nt: TGCGCCAGCAAACTAGGGGGGAATGAGCAGTTCTTC; cdr3_aa: CASKLGGNEQFF
v_call: TRBV20-1; j_call: TRBJ2-4; clone_size: -; d_call: TRBD2; cdr3_nt: TGCAGTGCCACTAGCGGGGGCGCCAAAAACATTCAGTACTTC; cdr3_aa: CSATSGGAKNIQYF